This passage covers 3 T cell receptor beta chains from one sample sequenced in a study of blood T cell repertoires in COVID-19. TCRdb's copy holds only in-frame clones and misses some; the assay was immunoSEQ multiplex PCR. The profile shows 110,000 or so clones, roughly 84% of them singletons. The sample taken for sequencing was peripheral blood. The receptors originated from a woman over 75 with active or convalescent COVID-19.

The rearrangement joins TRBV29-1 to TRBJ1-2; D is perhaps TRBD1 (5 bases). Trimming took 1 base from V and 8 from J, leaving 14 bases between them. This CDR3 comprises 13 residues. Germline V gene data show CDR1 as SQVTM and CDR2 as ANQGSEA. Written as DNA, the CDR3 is TGCAGCGTTGAAGTACAAGGGGTTAAAGGCTACACCTTC. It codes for CSVEVQGVKGYTF. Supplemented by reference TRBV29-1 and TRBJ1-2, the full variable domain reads SAVISQKPSRDICQRGTSLTIQCQVDSQVTMMFWYRQQPGQSLTLIATANQGSEATYESGFVIDKFPISRPNLTFSTLTVSNMSPEDSSIYLCSVEVQGVKGYTFGSGTRLTVV.

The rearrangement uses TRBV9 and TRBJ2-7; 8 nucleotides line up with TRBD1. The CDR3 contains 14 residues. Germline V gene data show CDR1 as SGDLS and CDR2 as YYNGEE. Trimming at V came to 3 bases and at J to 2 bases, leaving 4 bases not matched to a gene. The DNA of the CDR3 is TGTGCCAGCAGCGGTGGACAGGGCCCCTACGAGCAGTACTTC. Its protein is CASSGGQGPYEQYF.

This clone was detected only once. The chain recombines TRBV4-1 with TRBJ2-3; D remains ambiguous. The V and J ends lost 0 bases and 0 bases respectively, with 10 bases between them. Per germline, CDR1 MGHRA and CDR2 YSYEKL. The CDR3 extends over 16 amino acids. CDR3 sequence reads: CASSQDFPGSTDTQYF. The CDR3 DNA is TGCGCCAGCAGCCAAGATTTTCCCGGTAGCACAGATACGCAGTATTTT.